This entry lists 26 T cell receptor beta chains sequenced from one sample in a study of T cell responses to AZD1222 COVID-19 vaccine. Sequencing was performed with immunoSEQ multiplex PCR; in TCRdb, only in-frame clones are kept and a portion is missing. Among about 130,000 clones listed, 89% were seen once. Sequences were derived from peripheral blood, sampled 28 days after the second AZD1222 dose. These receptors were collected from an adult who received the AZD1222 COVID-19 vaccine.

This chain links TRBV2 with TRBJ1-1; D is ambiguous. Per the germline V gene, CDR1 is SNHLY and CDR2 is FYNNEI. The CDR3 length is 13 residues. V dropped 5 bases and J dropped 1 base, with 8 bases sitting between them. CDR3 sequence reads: CASSSDKNTEAFF. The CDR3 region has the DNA TGTGCCAGCAGTTCCGACAAGAACACTGAAGCTTTCTTT.

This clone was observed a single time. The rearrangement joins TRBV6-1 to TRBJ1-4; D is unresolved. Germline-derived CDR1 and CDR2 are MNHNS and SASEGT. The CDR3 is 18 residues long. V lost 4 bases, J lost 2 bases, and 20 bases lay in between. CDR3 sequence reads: CASSGSGSILGTNEKLFF. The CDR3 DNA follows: TGTGCCAGCAGTGGTTCGGGCTCAATCCTCGGGACTAATGAAAAACTGTTTTTT.

The CDR3 loop reads CASSPRDLSYEQYF. CDR3 nucleotides: TGTGCCAGCAGCCCCCGGGACCTCTCCTACGAGCAGTACTTC. The chain employs TRBV6-5 and TRBJ2-7; either TRBD1 or TRBD2 may fit D (5 bases each). This CDR3 spans 14 amino acids. Between the trimmed V and J ends, which lost 6 bases and 0 bases, there was a span of 12 bases. CDR1 and CDR2 from the germline V gene are MNHEY and SVGAGI.

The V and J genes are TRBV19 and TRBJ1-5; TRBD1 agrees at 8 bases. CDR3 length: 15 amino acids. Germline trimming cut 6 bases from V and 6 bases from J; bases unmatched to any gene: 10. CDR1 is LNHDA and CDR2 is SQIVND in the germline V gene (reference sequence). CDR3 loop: CASRTDRGVGQPQHF. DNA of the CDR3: TGTGCCAGTAGAACCGACAGGGGAGTGGGTCAGCCCCAGCATTTT.

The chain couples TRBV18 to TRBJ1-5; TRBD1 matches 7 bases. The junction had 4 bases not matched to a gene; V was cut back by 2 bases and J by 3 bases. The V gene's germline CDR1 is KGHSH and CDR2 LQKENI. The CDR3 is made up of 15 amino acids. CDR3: CASSPAQGLNQPQHF. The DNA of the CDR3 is TGTGCCAGCTCACCAGCACAGGGGCTCAATCAGCCCCAGCATTTT.

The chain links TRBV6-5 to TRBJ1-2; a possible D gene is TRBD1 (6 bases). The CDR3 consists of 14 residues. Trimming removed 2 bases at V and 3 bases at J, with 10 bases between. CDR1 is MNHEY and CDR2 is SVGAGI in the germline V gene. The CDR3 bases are TGTGCCAGCAGTTACGCGGCAGGGGACTATGGCTACACCTTC. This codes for CASSYAAGDYGYTF.

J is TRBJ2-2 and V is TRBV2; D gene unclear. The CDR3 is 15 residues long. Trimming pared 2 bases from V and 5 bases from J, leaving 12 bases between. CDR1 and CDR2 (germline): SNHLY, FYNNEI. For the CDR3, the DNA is TGTGCCAGCAGTGAAATCCAACGAGCGACCGGGGAGCTGTTTTTT. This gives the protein CASSEIQRATGELFF.

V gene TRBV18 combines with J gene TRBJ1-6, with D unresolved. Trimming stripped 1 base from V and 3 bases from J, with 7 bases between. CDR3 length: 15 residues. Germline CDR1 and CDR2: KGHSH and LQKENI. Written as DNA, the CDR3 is TGTGCCAGCTCACCACAAGAGGGCTATAATTCACCCCTCCACTTT. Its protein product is CASSPQEGYNSPLHF.

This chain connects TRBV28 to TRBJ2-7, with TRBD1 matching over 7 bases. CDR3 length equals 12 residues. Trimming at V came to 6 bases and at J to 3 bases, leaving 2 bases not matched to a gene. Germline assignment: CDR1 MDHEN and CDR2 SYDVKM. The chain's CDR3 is CASSQGDYEQYF. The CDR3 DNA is TGTGCCAGCAGCCAGGGGGACTACGAGCAGTACTTC.

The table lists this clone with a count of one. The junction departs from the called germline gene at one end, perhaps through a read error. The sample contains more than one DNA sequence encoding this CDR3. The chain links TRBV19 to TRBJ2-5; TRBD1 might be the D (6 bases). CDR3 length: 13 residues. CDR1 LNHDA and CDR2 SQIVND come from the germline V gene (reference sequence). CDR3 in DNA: TGTGCTAGTAGTATCAGGGGCCAAGAGACCCAGTACTTC. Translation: CASSIRGQETQYF.

CDR3 nucleotide sequence: TGTGCCAGCAGCTCAAGAGGAGCGACTTCTTACACCGGGGAGCTGTTTTTT. Protein sequence: CASSSRGATSYTGELFF. This sequence joins TRBV7-9 and TRBJ2-2; D not resolved. Trimming pared 4 bases from V and 3 bases from J, leaving 18 bases between. The CDR3 has 17 residues. Per the germline V gene, CDR1 is SEHNR and CDR2 is FQNEAQ (reference sequence).

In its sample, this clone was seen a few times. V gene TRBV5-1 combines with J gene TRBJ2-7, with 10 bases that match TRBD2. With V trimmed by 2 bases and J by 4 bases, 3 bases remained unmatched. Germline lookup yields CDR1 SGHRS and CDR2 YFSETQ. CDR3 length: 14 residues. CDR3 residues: CASSLAGGRYEQYF. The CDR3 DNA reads TGCGCCAGCAGCTTAGCGGGAGGGCGGTACGAGCAGTACTTC.

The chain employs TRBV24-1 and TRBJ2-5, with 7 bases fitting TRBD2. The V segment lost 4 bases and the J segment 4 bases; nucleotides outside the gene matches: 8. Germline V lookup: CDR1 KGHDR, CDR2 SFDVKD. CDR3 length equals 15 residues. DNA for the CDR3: TGTGCCACCAGTGACACTAGCGACGCCGGAGAGACCCAGTACTTC. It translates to CATSDTSDAGETQYF.

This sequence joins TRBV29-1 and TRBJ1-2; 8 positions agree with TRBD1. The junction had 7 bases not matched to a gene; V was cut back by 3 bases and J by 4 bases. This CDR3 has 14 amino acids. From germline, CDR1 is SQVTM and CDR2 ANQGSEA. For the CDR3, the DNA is TGCAGCGTTGAGAGGACAGGGCCTTTCTATGGCTACACCTTC. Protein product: CSVERTGPFYGYTF. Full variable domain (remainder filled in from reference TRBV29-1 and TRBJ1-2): SAVISQKPSRDICQRGTSLTIQCQVDSQVTMMFWYRQQPGQSLTLIATANQGSEATYESGFVIDKFPISRPNLTFSTLTVSNMSPEDSSIYLCSVERTGPFYGYTFGSGTRLTVV.

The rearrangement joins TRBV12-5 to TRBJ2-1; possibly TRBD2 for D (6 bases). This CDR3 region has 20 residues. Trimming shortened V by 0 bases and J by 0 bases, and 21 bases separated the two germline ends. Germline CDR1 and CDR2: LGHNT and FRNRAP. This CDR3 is CASGLVLFGVGRSSYNEQFF. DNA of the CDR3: TGTGCTAGTGGTTTGGTACTGTTTGGGGTGGGGAGGAGCTCCTACAATGAGCAGTTCTTC.

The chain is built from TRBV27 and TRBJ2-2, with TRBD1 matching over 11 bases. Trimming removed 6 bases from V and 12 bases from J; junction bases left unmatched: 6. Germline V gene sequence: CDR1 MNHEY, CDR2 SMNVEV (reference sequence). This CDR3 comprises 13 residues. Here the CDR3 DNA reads TGTGCCAGCAGCTGGGACAGGGGGACAAAGCTGTTTTTT. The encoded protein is CASSWDRGTKLFF.

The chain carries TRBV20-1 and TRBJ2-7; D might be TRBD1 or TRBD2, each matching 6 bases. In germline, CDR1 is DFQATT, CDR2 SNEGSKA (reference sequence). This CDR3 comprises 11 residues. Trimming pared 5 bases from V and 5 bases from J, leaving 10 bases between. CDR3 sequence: CSAPGADEQYF. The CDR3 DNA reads TGCAGTGCTCCGGGGGCGGACGAGCAGTACTTC.

CDR3 DNA sequence: TGTGCCACGACCCGGGACCGAAAAAGCACAGATACGCAGTATTTT. Its translation is CATTRDRKSTDTQYF. The genes are TRBV15 and TRBJ2-3, with D perhaps assigned TRBD1 or TRBD2 (5 bases each). Germline V lookup: CDR1 LNHNV, CDR2 YYDKDF (reference sequence). The V end was cut by 9 bases, the J end by 0 bases, with 16 bases between. This CDR3 spans 15 amino acids.

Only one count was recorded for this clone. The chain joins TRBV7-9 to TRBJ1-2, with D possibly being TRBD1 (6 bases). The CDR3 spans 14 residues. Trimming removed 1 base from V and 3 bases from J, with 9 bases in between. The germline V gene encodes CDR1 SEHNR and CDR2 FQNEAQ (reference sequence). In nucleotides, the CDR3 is TGTGCCAGCAGCTTAGGCCAGGGGCACTATGGCTACACCTTC. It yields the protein CASSLGQGHYGYTF.

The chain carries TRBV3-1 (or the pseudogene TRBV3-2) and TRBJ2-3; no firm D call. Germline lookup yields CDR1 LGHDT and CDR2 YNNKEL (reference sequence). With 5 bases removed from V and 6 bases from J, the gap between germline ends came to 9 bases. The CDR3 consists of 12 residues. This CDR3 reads CASSSMTDTQYF. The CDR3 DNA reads TGTGCCAGCAGCTCCATGACGGATACGCAGTATTTT.

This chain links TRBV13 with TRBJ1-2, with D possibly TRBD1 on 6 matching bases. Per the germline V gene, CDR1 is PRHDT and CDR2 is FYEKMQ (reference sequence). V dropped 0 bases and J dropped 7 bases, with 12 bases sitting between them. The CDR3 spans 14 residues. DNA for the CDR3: TGTGCCAGCAGCTTAGGGCAGGGGCGCCCTGGCTACACCTTC. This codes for CASSLGQGRPGYTF.

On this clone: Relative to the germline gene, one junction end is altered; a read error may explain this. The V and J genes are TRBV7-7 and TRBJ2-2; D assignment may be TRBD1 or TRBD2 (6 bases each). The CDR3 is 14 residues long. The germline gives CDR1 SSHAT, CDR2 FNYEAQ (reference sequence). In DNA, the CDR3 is TGTGCTAGCAGCTTGGGGGGCCACACCGGGGAGCTGTTTTTT. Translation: CASSLGGHTGELFF.

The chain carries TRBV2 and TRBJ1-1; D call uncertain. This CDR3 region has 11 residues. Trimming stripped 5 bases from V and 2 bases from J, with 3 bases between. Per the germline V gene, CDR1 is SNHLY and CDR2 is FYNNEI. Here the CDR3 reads CASSLNTEAFF. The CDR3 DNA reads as TGTGCCAGCAGTCTCAACACTGAAGCTTTCTTT.

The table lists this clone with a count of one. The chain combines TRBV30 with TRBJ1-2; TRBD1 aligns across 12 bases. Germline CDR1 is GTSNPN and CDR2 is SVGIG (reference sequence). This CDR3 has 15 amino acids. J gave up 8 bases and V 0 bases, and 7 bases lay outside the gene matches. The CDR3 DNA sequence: TGTGCCTGGAGTGTGAGCTGGGACAGGGGGCTGGGCTACACCTTC. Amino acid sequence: CAWSVSWDRGLGYTF.

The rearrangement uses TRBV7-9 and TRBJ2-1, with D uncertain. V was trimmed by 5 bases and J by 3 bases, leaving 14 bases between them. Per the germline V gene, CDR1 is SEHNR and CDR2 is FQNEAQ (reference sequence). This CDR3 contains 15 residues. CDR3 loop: CASSPGRASYNEQFF. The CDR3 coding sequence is TGTGCCAGCAGCCCTGGTAGGGCCAGCTACAATGAGCAGTTCTTC.

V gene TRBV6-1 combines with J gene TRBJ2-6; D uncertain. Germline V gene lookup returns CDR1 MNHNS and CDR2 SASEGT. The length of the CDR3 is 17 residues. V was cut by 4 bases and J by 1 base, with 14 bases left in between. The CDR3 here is CASSAAGSISGANVLTF. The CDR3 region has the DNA TGTGCCAGCAGTGCAGCCGGGTCCATATCTGGGGCCAACGTCCTGACTTTC.